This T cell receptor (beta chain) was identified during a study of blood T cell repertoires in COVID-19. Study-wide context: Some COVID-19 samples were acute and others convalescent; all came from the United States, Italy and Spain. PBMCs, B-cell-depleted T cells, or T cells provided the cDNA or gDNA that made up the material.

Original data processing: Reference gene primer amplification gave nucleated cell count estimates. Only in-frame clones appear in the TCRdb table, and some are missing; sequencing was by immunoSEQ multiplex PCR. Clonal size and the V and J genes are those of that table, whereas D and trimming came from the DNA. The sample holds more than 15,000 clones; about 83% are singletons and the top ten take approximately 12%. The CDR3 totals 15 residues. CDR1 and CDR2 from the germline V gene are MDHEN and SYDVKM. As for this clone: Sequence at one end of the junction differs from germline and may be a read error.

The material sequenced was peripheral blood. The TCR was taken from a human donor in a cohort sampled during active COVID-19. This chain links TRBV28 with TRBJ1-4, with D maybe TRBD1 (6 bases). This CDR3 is CVSSLGGAEGEKLFF. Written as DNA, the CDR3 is TGTGTCAGCAGTTTGGGGGGGGCAGAGGGTGAAAAACTGTTTTTT.